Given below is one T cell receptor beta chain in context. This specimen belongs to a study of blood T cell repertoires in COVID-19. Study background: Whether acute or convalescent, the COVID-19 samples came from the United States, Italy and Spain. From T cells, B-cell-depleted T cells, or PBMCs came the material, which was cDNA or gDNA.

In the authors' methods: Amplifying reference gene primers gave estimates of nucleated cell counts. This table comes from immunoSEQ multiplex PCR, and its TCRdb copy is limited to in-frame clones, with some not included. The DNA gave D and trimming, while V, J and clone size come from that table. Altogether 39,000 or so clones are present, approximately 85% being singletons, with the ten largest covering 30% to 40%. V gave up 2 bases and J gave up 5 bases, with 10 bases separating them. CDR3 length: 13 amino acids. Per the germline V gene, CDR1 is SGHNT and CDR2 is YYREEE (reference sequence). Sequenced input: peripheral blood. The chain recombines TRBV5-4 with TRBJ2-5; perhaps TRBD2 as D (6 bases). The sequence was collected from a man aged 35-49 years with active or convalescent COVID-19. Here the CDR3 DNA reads TGTGCCAGCAGCTTACATGGAGGGGAGACCCAGTACTTC. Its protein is CASSLHGGETQYF.